What follows are 16 T cell receptor beta chains derived from one specimen sequenced in a study of CD8 T cells in Susac syndrome. About 0.45 to 1 ug RNA was reverse transcribed with random hexamers. TCRdb re-derived calls from the immunoSEQ multiplex PCR reads in MiXCR, one entry per CDR3 protein. The data hold 70,000 to 95,000 distinct CDR3 sequences, with around 94% observed a single time. Input material: CD8+ T cells from PBMCs. These receptors originate from a human donor with Susac syndrome.

This chain joins TRBV27 and TRBJ2-1; D remains unclear. The germline V gene has CDR1 MNHEY and CDR2 SMNVEV (reference sequence). V shed 6 bases and J shed 2 bases, with 8 bases lying between them. The CDR3 length is 13 residues. The CDR3 DNA reads as TGTGCCAGCAGCCGAGGCACCTACAATGAGCAGTTCTTC. Its protein product is CASSRGTYNEQFF.

This chain uses TRBV28 with TRBJ1-3; D remains ambiguous. Germline-derived CDR1 and CDR2 are MDHEN and SYDVKM. V lost 3 bases and J lost 2, with 2 bases in between. CDR3 length: 12 amino acids. CDR3 nucleotide sequence: TGTGCCAGCAGTTTGACTGGAAACACCATATATTTT. Translating it yields CASSLTGNTIYF.

The chain is built from TRBV13 and TRBJ2-3, with 9 positions matching TRBD2. Trimming removed 5 bases from V and 3 bases from J; junction bases left unmatched: 9. Germline loops: CDR1 PRHDT, CDR2 FYEKMQ (reference sequence). The CDR3 sequence is 16 residues long. The CDR3 nucleotides read TGTGCCAGCAGCCCCAAGCGGGAGGCTCGTACAGATACGCAGTATTTT. Residues: CASSPKREARTDTQYF.

A word on this clonotype: Compared with germline, one end of the junction differs, possibly owing to a read error. The chain has TRBV6-5 and TRBJ1-1, with a tentative D call TRBD1 (6 bases). CDR3 length: 14 residues. Looked up from germline, CDR1 is MNHEY and CDR2 is SVGAGI. The CDR3 is CASRYSGGATEAFF. CDR3 bases: TGTGCCAGCAGATACTCGGGGGGGGCCACTGAAGCTTTCTTT.

The rearrangement joins TRBV29-1 to TRBJ2-2; maybe TRBD1 (5 bases). V shed 6 bases and J shed 1 base, with 9 bases lying between them. CDR1 and CDR2 from the germline V gene are SQVTM and ANQGSEA. The CDR3 is 13 residues long. CDR3 DNA sequence: TGCAGCGTCGGACAAGGGAACACCGGGGAGCTGTTTTTT. It encodes CSVGQGNTGELFF.

The chain joins TRBV25-1 to TRBJ2-2, with D unclear. Germline values: CDR1 MGHDK, CDR2 SYGVNS. The CDR3 has 13 residues. V gave up 3 bases and J gave up 5 bases, with 7 bases separating them. CDR3 in DNA: TGTGCCAGCAGTGACACGTGGACCGGGGAGCTGTTTTTT. It is translated as CASSDTWTGELFF. The entire variable domain, with the rest obtained from reference TRBV25-1 and TRBJ2-2, is as follows: EADIYQTPRYLVIGTGKKITLECSQTMGHDKMYWYQQDPGMELHLIHYSYGVNSTEKGDLSSESTVSRIRTEHFPLTLESARPSHTSQYLCASSDTWTGELFFGEGSRLTVL.

The V gene is TRBV24-1, the J gene TRBJ2-4; 7 nucleotides agree with TRBD1. This CDR3 contains 17 residues. The J segment lost 1 base and the V segment lost 7 bases, leaving 12 bases of the junction unmatched. Germline V gene data show CDR1 as KGHDR and CDR2 as SFDVKD. The CDR3 sequence: CATRDRAGVGAKNIQYF. The CDR3 DNA is TGTGCCACCAGAGACAGGGCCGGGGTTGGCGCCAAAAACATTCAGTACTTC.

CDR3 region: CASRERVAETQYF. CDR3 in DNA: TGTGCCAGCAGGGAGCGGGTTGCCGAGACCCAGTACTTC. This chain joins TRBV2 and TRBJ2-5; D might be TRBD2 (6 bases). Trimming removed 6 bases from V and 5 bases from J, with 13 bases in between. The CDR3 runs to 13 residues. The V gene's germline CDR1 is SNHLY and CDR2 FYNNEI.

This clonotype has a single count. The V call is TRBV29-1, the J call TRBJ1-4, with D maybe TRBD1 (6 bases). This CDR3 has 12 amino acids. The germline V gene encodes CDR1 SQVTM and CDR2 ANQGSEA. The ends were cut back, 3 bases at V and 6 bases at J, with 8 bases in the middle. CDR3 sequence (DNA): TGCAGCGTTGACGAGGGGGATGAAAAACTGTTTTTT. Amino acid sequence: CSVDEGDEKLFF.

The chain joins TRBV5-6 to TRBJ2-5; D is uncertain. Germline-derived CDR1 and CDR2 are SGHDT and YYEEEE. With 1 base removed from V and 5 bases from J, the gap between germline ends came to 9 bases. This CDR3 comprises 13 residues. CDR3 amino acids: CASSLRELETQYF. The CDR3 coding sequence is TGTGCCAGCAGCTTGAGAGAATTGGAGACCCAGTACTTC.

This chain uses TRBV2 with TRBJ2-5; 8 nucleotides agree with TRBD2. With 6 bases clipped from V and 4 bases from J, the junction kept 10 bases outside the gene matches. The germline V gene has CDR1 SNHLY and CDR2 FYNNEI. The CDR3 has 15 residues. CDR3 region: CASRLRLASTETQYF. The CDR3, as DNA: TGTGCCAGCAGGCTTAGACTAGCGTCGACAGAGACCCAGTACTTC.

This clonotype is a singleton in its sample. The chain has TRBV16 and TRBJ1-4, with no clear D. V lost 1 base and J 2 bases, leaving 5 bases between the germline ends. In germline, CDR1 is KGHSY, CDR2 FQNENV. This CDR3 comprises 14 residues. Written as DNA, the CDR3 is TGTGCCAGCAGCCAATTCGGGACTAATGAAAAACTGTTTTTT. Amino acids: CASSQFGTNEKLFF.

The chain recombines TRBV9 with TRBJ2-1; 9 bases align to TRBD1. Germline CDR1 is SGDLS and CDR2 is YYNGEE. The junction had 9 bases not matched to a gene; V was cut back by 0 bases and J by 5 bases. The CDR3 runs 17 residues. CDR3 DNA: TGTGCCAGCAGCGTAGTTAGGGGGACAGGGAAGGACAATGAGCAGTTCTTC. Amino acid sequence: CASSVVRGTGKDNEQFF.

V is TRBV20-1 and J is TRBJ1-6; no clear D gene. Germline-derived CDR1 and CDR2 are DFQATT and SNEGSKA (reference sequence). Trimming took 4 bases from V and 6 from J, leaving 7 bases between them. The CDR3 spans 12 residues. The CDR3 DNA sequence: TGCAGTGCTAAGTTGTTTAATTCACCCCTCCACTTT. Translating gives CSAKLFNSPLHF.

V and J are TRBV29-1 and TRBJ2-3; maybe TRBD2 (6 bases). Trimming cost V 8 bases and J 6 bases, with 18 bases left between them. This CDR3 spans 13 amino acids. Germline assignment: CDR1 SQVTM and CDR2 ANQGSEA. The CDR3 DNA sequence: TGCAGCCGGTGGAGGGAAGGATGGGATACGCAGTATTTT. As protein: CSRWREGWDTQYF.

V gene TRBV15 combines with J gene TRBJ2-3; a possible D gene is TRBD2 (5 bases). Germline V gene data show CDR1 as LNHNV and CDR2 as YYDKDF (reference sequence). The CDR3 covers 12 residues. Trimming removed 4 bases at V and 6 bases at J, with 8 bases between. DNA for the CDR3: TGTGCCACCAGCACCCGAGGGGATACGCAGTATTTT. This codes for CATSTRGDTQYF.